What follows is one T cell receptor (beta chain) and its context. The CDR3 consists of 16 residues. V lost 5 bases, J lost 5 bases, and 11 bases stayed unmatched. Germline CDR1 and CDR2: MNHEY and SMNVEV (reference sequence). This sample is drawn from a study of shared T cell receptors in the human thymus. Some clones are missing from TCRdb's copy, which holds only in-frame ones; the method was immunoSEQ multiplex PCR. The data hold some 760,000 clones, with approximately 85% observed a single time. These data were also reused for a study on human thymus T cells.

The V and J genes are TRBV27 and TRBJ2-7; 11 bases are a match to TRBD1. Sequencing input: thymocytes. The clonotype comes from a girl under three years old with a congenital heart defect. CDR3: CASSLSNGTGGHEQYF. CDR3 sequence (DNA): TGTGCCAGCAGTCTTAGTAACGGGACAGGGGGGCACGAGCAGTACTTC.